The 12 T cell receptor beta chains in this list originate from one sample, sequenced in a study of blood T cell repertoires in COVID-19. The assay was immunoSEQ multiplex PCR, and TCRdb's table has in-frame clones only and misses some. The table lists about 280,000 clones, almost 85% of them singletons. Sample: peripheral blood. These TCRs come from a man over 45 with active or convalescent COVID-19.

This chain links TRBV7-2 with TRBJ1-5; 8 positions agree with TRBD1. V shed 5 bases and J 7 bases; nucleotides not matched to a gene: 7. From germline, CDR1 is SGHTA and CDR2 FQGNSA. The CDR3 consists of 14 residues. CDR3 loop: CASSLRQGKQPQHF. CDR3 bases: TGTGCCAGCAGCCTTAGACAGGGGAAACAGCCCCAGCATTTT.

The chain carries TRBV29-1 and TRBJ2-5; 7 nucleotides align to TRBD1. From germline, CDR1 is SQVTM and CDR2 ANQGSEA. J lost 5 bases, V lost 4 bases, and 10 bases had no gene match. The length of the CDR3 is 14 residues. CDR3 sequence reads: CSVGTGPMGETQYF. CDR3 nucleotide sequence: TGCAGCGTTGGGACAGGACCCATGGGGGAGACCCAGTACTTC.

This rearrangement joins TRBV27 to TRBJ2-1; TRBD2 might be the D (6 bases). The CDR3 covers 16 residues. V lost 6 bases, J lost 0 bases, and 15 bases lay in between. The germline gives CDR1 MNHEY, CDR2 SMNVEV (reference sequence). The chain's CDR3 is CASRLEGANSYNEQFF. The CDR3 DNA sequence: TGTGCCAGCAGGCTGGAGGGAGCCAACTCCTACAATGAGCAGTTCTTC.

The V gene is TRBV19, the J gene TRBJ2-7, with D perhaps TRBD2 (5 bases). Per the germline V gene, CDR1 is LNHDA and CDR2 is SQIVND (reference sequence). This CDR3 spans 13 amino acids. Trimming shortened V by 2 bases and J by 5 bases, and 10 bases separated the two germline ends. DNA for the CDR3: TGTGCCAGTAGTATACTTATCGGGGACGAGCAGTACTTC. It yields the protein CASSILIGDEQYF.

V gene TRBV19 combines with J gene TRBJ2-1; D is perhaps TRBD1 (6 bases). The length of the CDR3 is 16 residues. Trimming shortened V by 7 bases and J by 0 bases, and 16 bases separated the two germline ends. The germline V gene encodes CDR1 LNHDA and CDR2 SQIVND (reference sequence). The CDR3 region is CASTPSPGASYNEQFF. CDR3 DNA: TGTGCCAGTACCCCCTCCCCAGGGGCCTCCTACAATGAGCAGTTCTTC.

This clone has only a few counts. J is TRBJ2-3 and V is TRBV29-1, with 9 bases lining up with TRBD1. The ends lost 4 bases at V and 6 bases at J; junction bases unmatched: 11. Germline V lookup: CDR1 SQVTM, CDR2 ANQGSEA. The CDR3 consists of 15 residues. The CDR3 sequence is CSVAIGQGTRDTQYF. The CDR3 coding sequence is TGCAGCGTTGCAATCGGACAGGGGACAAGGGATACGCAGTATTTT.

The rearrangement joins TRBV9 to TRBJ1-4; no clear D. V lost 3 bases and J 0 bases, leaving 9 bases between the germline ends. Germline loops: CDR1 SGDLS, CDR2 YYNGEE. The CDR3 loop spans 15 amino acids. CDR3 coding DNA: TGTGCCAGCAGCGCAACCGGGACAACTAATGAAAAACTGTTTTTT. This translates into CASSATGTTNEKLFF.

This clone was seen only once. The V gene is TRBV28, the J gene TRBJ2-5, with 7 bases that match TRBD1. There are 14 residues in the CDR3. Trimming cost V 10 bases and J 1 base; bases outside gene matches: 9. Germline loops: CDR1 MDHEN, CDR2 SYDVKM. The CDR3, as DNA: TGTGCCACTTCACCGGGACAGACCCAAGAGACCCAGTACTTC. Translated, it gives CATSPGQTQETQYF.

CDR3 region: CASSWRTGNSPLHF. The CDR3 DNA follows: TGTGCCAGCAGCTGGCGGACAGGGAATTCACCCCTCCACTTT. The chain carries TRBV5-6 and TRBJ1-6; TRBD1 matches 8 bases. The CDR3 runs to 14 residues. V lost 3 bases, J lost 7 bases, and 3 bases stayed unmatched. Germline CDR1 is SGHDT and CDR2 is YYEEEE.

This clone has more than one count but fewer than ten. The chain employs TRBV5-8 and TRBJ1-2; no firm D call. Trimming took off 2 bases at V and 2 bases at J, with 13 bases between the two ends. Germline CDR1 reads SGHTS; CDR2 reads YDEGEE. The CDR3 spans 15 residues. The CDR3 nucleotides read TGTGCCAGCAGCTTTTCGACCGGACTGAACTATGGCTACACCTTC. It encodes CASSFSTGLNYGYTF.

V usage is TRBV7-9 and J usage is TRBJ2-1; 10 nucleotides match TRBD2. Unmatched junction bases numbered 7, after V lost 5 bases and J lost 3 bases. The germline V gene encodes CDR1 SEHNR and CDR2 FQNEAQ (reference sequence). This CDR3 comprises 16 residues. CDR3 residues: CASSPIAGGLYNEQFF. The CDR3 DNA reads TGTGCCAGCAGCCCTATAGCGGGAGGCCTCTACAATGAGCAGTTCTTC.

V is TRBV19 and J is TRBJ2-7; no definite D call. Looked up from germline, CDR1 is LNHDA and CDR2 is SQIVND (reference sequence). There are 12 residues in the CDR3. Trimming cost V 4 bases and J 7 bases, with 11 bases left between them. In DNA, the CDR3 is TGTGCCAGTAGTACCACCGCGAGGGAGCAGTACTTC. Its translation is CASSTTAREQYF.